These T cell receptor beta chains were read from a single sample in a study of blood T cell repertoires in COVID-19. TCRdb's table, derived via immunoSEQ multiplex PCR, lists solely in-frame clones and lacks some. The sample shows 330,000 or so clones, roughly 87% of them seen only once. The sample taken for sequencing was peripheral blood. The receptors shown here come from a woman in her sixties or seventies with COVID-19, enrolled during active disease. Each CDR3 is given with its conserved first and last residue. A D gene is named only where the DNA matches it firmly. Not every row has a clone size; where given, it reads once, few, many or a size class.

d_gene,j_gene,len,abundance,v_gene,CDR3aa,CDR3nt
NA,TRBJ1-1,16,once,TRBV5-1,CASSPLAGTMNTEAFF,TGCGCCAGCAGCCCTCTGGCGGGCACTATGAACACTGAAGCTTTCTTT
TRBD2,TRBJ2-5,14,NA,TRBV6-6,CASSSRGGKETQYF,TGTGCCAGCAGTTCGCGGGGGGGCAAGGAGACCCAGTACTTC
NA,TRBJ2-5,14,NA,TRBV18,CASSPVANQETQYF,TGTGCCAGCTCACCAGTAGCGAACCAAGAGACCCAGTACTTC
NA,TRBJ1-6,15,NA,TRBV18,CASSPRGGTNSPLHF,TGTGCCAGCTCACCTCGGGGGGGTACTAATTCACCCCTCCACTTT
TRBD1,TRBJ1-2,15,NA,TRBV28,CASSWGTGTAYGYTF,TGTGCCAGCAGTTGGGGAACCGGGACAGCCTATGGCTACACCTTC
NA,TRBJ2-1,13,NA,TRBV7-7,CASSSDFYNEQFF,TGTGCTAGCAGCTCGGACTTTTACAATGAGCAGTTCTTC
NA,TRBJ1-6,17,NA,TRBV10-2,CASSDWGGWEGNSPLHF,TGCGCCAGCAGCGATTGGGGCGGTTGGGAAGGTAATTCACCCCTCCACTTT
TRBD1,TRBJ2-1,14,NA,TRBV5-1,CASSLQGAGNEQFF,TGCGCCAGCAGCTTACAGGGGGCAGGAAATGAGCAGTTCTTC
TRBD1,TRBJ2-7,14,NA,TRBV18,CASSPQGAFYEQYF,TGTGCCAGCTCACCACAGGGGGCTTTCTACGAGCAGTACTTC
TRBD1,TRBJ1-2,14,NA,TRBV5-4,CASSLGGTGVDYTF,TGTGCCAGCAGCTTGGGAGGGACAGGGGTCGACTACACCTTC
NA,TRBJ2-2,15,once,TRBV7-2,CASSPKRGSTGELFF,TGTGCCAGCAGCCCAAAAAGGGGGTCCACCGGGGAGCTGTTTTTT
NA,TRBJ1-4,16,NA,TRBV5-1,CASSFGGAQTNEKLFF,TGCGCCAGCAGCTTTGGGGGGGCGCAGACTAATGAAAAACTGTTTTTT
NA,TRBJ1-5,16,NA,TRBV11-2,CASSDVGRVSNQPQHF,TGTGCCAGCAGCGACGTAGGGAGGGTAAGCAATCAGCCCCAGCATTTT
NA,TRBJ1-4,15,NA,TRBV6-6,CASSYGERNNEKLFF,TGTGCCAGCAGTTATGGGGAGAGGAATAATGAAAAACTGTTTTTT
TRBD1,TRBJ1-4,14,NA,TRBV2,CASITGVVGEKLFF,TGTGCCAGCATAACAGGGGTGGTCGGTGAAAAACTGTTTTTT
NA,TRBJ1-5,14,NA,TRBV25-1,CASSKSGFDQPQHF,TGTGCCAGCAGTAAGTCAGGGTTCGATCAGCCCCAGCATTTT
TRBD1,TRBJ1-2,15,NA,TRBV18,CASSPTQAGGFGYTF,TGTGCCAGCTCACCCACCCAGGCAGGGGGTTTTGGCTACACCTTC
TRBD1,TRBJ2-1,15,NA,TRBV19,CASSINQGARNEQFF,TGTGCCAGTAGTATAAACCAGGGGGCTAGGAATGAGCAGTTCTTC
NA,TRBJ2-7,13,NA,TRBV6-5,CASSPYQGYEQYF,TGTGCCAGCAGCCCATACCAGGGTTACGAGCAGTACTTC
TRBD1,TRBJ2-5,15,NA,TRBV10-2,CASSPNRGQLETQYF,TGCGCCAGCAGTCCAAACAGGGGGCAGTTGGAGACCCAGTACTTC
TRBD2,TRBJ2-2,18,NA,TRBV5-1,CASSPGTSGGRGTGELFF,TGCGCCAGCAGCCCCGGGACTAGCGGGGGGCGGGGGACCGGGGAGCTGTTTTTT
TRBD1,TRBJ1-4,14,NA,TRBV30,CAWSPGQVAEKLFF,TGTGCCTGGAGTCCGGGACAGGTGGCCGAAAAACTGTTTTTT
NA,TRBJ1-1,13,NA,TRBV19,CASAWTEDTEAFF,TGTGCCAGTGCCTGGACGGAGGACACTGAAGCTTTCTTT
TRBD1,TRBJ1-4,14,NA,TRBV19,CASSGQGLGEKLFF,TGTGCCAGTAGTGGACAGGGTTTGGGTGAAAAACTGTTTTTT
NA,TRBJ1-4,16,NA,TRBV5-1,CASSLVVQGTNEKLFF,TGCGCCAGCAGCTTGGTAGTTCAGGGAACTAATGAAAAACTGTTTTTT
NA,TRBJ1-3,14,NA,TRBV7-2,CASSPAGSGNTIYF,TGTGCCAGCAGCCCGGCGGGGTCTGGAAACACCATATATTTT
TRBD1,TRBJ2-1,15,NA,TRBV6-6,CASSLPGQGYNEQFF,TGTGCCAGCAGTTTACCGGGACAGGGGTACAATGAGCAGTTCTTC
TRBD1,TRBJ2-7,14,NA,TRBV28,CASSSGDREGEQYF,TGTGCCAGCAGTTCAGGGGACAGGGAAGGCGAGCAGTACTTC
TRBD2,TRBJ2-3,14,NA,TRBV5-6,CASSPSGGANTQYF,TGTGCCAGCAGCCCTAGCGGGGGGGCGAATACGCAGTATTTT
TRBD2,TRBJ2-5,15,once,TRBV7-7,CASSRSGGVGETQYF,TGTGCTAGCAGCAGAAGCGGGGGTGTGGGAGAGACCCAGTACTTC
TRBD1,TRBJ2-3,15,NA,TRBV6-2/TRBV6-3,CASSRLTGKTDTQYF,TGTGCCAGCAGTCGCCTGACAGGGAAGACAGATACGCAGTATTTT
TRBD2,TRBJ2-3,16,NA,TRBV6-2/TRBV6-3,CASSYKSGGAKDTQYF,TGTGCCAGCAGTTACAAGAGCGGGGGGGCGAAAGATACGCAGTATTTT
NA,TRBJ1-2,13,NA,TRBV6-5,CATGPGGPRGYTF,TGTGCCACCGGGCCAGGAGGTCCTCGGGGCTACACCTTC
TRBD2,TRBJ2-5,16,once,TRBV28,CASSKPDPGGMETQYF,TGTGCCAGCAGCAAACCGGACCCGGGGGGGATGGAGACCCAGTACTTC
NA,TRBJ1-1,14,NA,TRBV27,CASRPWDMNTEAFF,TGTGCCAGCAGGCCCTGGGACATGAACACTGAAGCTTTCTTT
NA,TRBJ2-5,14,NA,TRBV5-1,CASSFQTGQETQYF,TGCGCCAGCAGCTTTCAGACAGGACAAGAGACCCAGTACTTC
NA,TRBJ1-4,15,NA,TRBV5-1,CASSLGRATNEKLFF,TGCGCCAGCAGCTTGGGGCGGGCAACTAATGAAAAACTGTTTTTT
NA,TRBJ2-1,12,NA,TRBV29-1,CSVEAGYNEQFF,TGCAGCGTTGAGGCAGGGTACAATGAGCAGTTCTTC
NA,TRBJ2-7,13,NA,TRBV27,CASSLSRVGEQYF,TGTGCCAGCAGTTTATCCAGGGTCGGCGAGCAGTACTTC
NA,TRBJ1-1,13,NA,TRBV5-4,CASSSDLFTEAFF,TGTGCCAGCAGCTCAGATCTGTTCACTGAAGCTTTCTTT
TRBD1,TRBJ2-7,15,NA,TRBV7-3,CASSSGTGVSYEQYF,TGTGCCAGCAGCTCCGGGACAGGGGTCTCCTACGAGCAGTACTTC
TRBD1,TRBJ2-1,17,NA,TRBV24-1,CATSEGSTGHSYNEQFF,TGTGCCACCAGCGAGGGGTCGACAGGGCACTCCTACAATGAGCAGTTCTTC
TRBD1,TRBJ1-4,14,NA,TRBV7-7,CASSPGGTNEKLFF,TGTGCCAGCAGCCCAGGGGGCACTAATGAAAAACTGTTTTTT
NA,TRBJ1-2,12,NA,TRBV19,CASRISTYGYTF,TGTGCCAGTAGGATATCAACTTATGGCTACACCTTC
TRBD1,TRBJ2-1,21,once,TRBV4-1,CASSQDGRVGQGRKSYNEQFF,TGCGCCAGCAGCCAAGATGGACGGGTTGGACAGGGACGAAAATCCTACAATGAGCAGTTCTTC
NA,TRBJ2-1,12,NA,TRBV7-3,CASGQSGYEQFF,TGTGCCAGCGGTCAGAGCGGCTATGAGCAGTTCTTC
TRBD1,TRBJ2-3,17,NA,TRBV16,CASSQSVGTGRADTQYF,TGTGCCAGCAGCCAATCGGTCGGGACAGGGAGGGCAGATACGCAGTATTTT